Listed below are T cell receptor beta chains from one sample, sequenced in a study of T cell repertoires in cytomegalovirus infection. MiXCR, run by TCRdb on the reads, gives a single entry per CDR3 protein. The sample has about 490,000 distinct CDR3 sequences, 26% seen once. What was sequenced was PBMCs. The receptors stem from a human donor in good health (CMV status not recorded). Some clones in this sample may be carry-over from other donors' samples. CDR3s include the opening cysteine and the closing phenylalanine or tryptophan.

v_call	j_call	cdr3_aa
TRBV2	TRBJ1-5	CASSDTLDRVSQPQHF
TRBV6-2/TRBV6-3	TRBJ1-1	CASSYSKARVYTEAFF
TRBV6-6	TRBJ1-5	CASSDTGGFSNQPQHF
TRBV12-3/TRBV12-4	TRBJ2-5	CASSGGGREETQYF
TRBV5-1	TRBJ1-4	CASAKGVEEKLFF
TRBV15	TRBJ2-5	CATSTGTGLETQYF
TRBV5-1	TRBJ2-3	CASSSPAADTQYF
TRBV6-1	TRBJ2-5	CASSEAAGLAARGETQYF
TRBV5-6	TRBJ1-6	CASSRTGAVRDSPLHF
TRBV28	TRBJ2-2	CASITPNTGELFF
TRBV28	TRBJ1-4	CASSQQPQGLFF
TRBV7-2	TRBJ1-1	CASSLKRGREAFF
TRBV12-3/TRBV12-4	TRBJ1-5	CASSGIGQPQRPQHF
TRBV14	TRBJ1-4	CASSQPSTMAGFSLEKLFF
TRBV6-2/TRBV6-3	TRBJ2-7	CASSYSIPIINGQYF
TRBV19	TRBJ2-7	CASSRQGRSYEQYF
TRBV12-3/TRBV12-4	TRBJ1-4	CASSSPGGIEKLFF
TRBV4-1	TRBJ2-7	CASSQTGGVYEQYF
TRBV2	TRBJ1-2	CASMGVLWGSQIYGYTF
TRBV11-2	TRBJ1-1	CASSLKSGNTEAFF
TRBV11-2	TRBJ1-3	CASSRTRGTGNTIYF
TRBV28	TRBJ2-7	CASLSPSGRVDEQYF
TRBV19	TRBJ2-6	CASSIGPGTGFSGANVLTF
TRBV2	TRBJ2-7	CASSPRTTHSYEQYF
TRBV7-2	TRBJ2-4	CASSSRRDIQYF
TRBV30	TRBJ1-2	CAWSVGGGYTF
TRBV7-9	TRBJ1-1	CASSLQRLNTEAFF
TRBV7-2	TRBJ2-5	CASSLAGRTQETQYF
TRBV7-2	TRBJ2-3	CASSLVSGRTDTQYF
TRBV7-6	TRBJ1-4	CASSLVPGRTNEKLFF
TRBV24-1	TRBJ2-1	CATSDSGLAGGSYNEQFF
TRBV6-1	TRBJ2-5	CASSERAGAVQETQYF
TRBV6-5	TRBJ2-7	CASTAAGVPYEQYF
TRBV29-1	TRBJ2-7	CSVERELGEQYF
TRBV30	TRBJ2-1	CAWNQREGDEQFF
TRBV7-2	TRBJ1-2	CASSLDGNYGYTF
TRBV6-2/TRBV6-3	TRBJ1-2	CASRESGIKGGYTF
TRBV20-1	TRBJ2-1	CSARDWLAESNEQFF
TRBV6-5	TRBJ2-1	CASRERGQGARSGDEQFF
TRBV19	TRBJ2-1	CASNTGSSYNEQFF
TRBV7-8	TRBJ1-5	CASSLEGMSNQPQHF
TRBV2	TRBJ2-1	CASTRDEGNEQFF
TRBV7-9	TRBJ2-3	CASSSEGTLPFTDTQYF
TRBV4-3	TRBJ1-2	CASSQDLSGTSNHGYTF
TRBV7-2	TRBJ2-1	CASSLEVQVLEQFF
TRBV4-3	TRBJ2-7	CASSRRDRAYEQYF
TRBV20-1	TRBJ1-2	CSASDQGLGYGYTF
TRBV20-1	TRBJ2-5	CSAQLAGGYGETQYF